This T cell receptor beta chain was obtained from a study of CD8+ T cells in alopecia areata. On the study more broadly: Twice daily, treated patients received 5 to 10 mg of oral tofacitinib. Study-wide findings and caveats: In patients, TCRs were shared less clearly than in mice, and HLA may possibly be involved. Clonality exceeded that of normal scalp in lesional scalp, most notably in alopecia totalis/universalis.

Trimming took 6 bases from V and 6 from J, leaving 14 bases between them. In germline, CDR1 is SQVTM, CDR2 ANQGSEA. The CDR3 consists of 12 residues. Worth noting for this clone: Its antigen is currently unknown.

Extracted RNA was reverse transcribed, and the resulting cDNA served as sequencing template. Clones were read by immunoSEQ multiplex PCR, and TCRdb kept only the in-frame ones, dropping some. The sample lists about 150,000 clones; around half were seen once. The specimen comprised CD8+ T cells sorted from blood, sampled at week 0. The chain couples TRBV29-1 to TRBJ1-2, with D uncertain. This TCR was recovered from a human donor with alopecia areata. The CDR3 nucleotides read TGCAGCGTGATAGCCGGTGGGGATGGCTACACCTTC. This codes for CSVIAGGDGYTF.